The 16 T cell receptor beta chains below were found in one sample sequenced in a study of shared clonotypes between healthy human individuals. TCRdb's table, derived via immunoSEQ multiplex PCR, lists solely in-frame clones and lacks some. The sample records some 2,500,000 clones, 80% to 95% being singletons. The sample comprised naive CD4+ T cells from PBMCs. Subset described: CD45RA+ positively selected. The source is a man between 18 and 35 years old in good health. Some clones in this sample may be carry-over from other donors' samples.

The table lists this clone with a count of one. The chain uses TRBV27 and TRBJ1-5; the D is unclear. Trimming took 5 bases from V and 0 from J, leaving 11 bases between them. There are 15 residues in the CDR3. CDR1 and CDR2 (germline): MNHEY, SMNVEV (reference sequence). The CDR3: CASSPFPHSNQPQHF. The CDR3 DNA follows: TGTGCCAGCAGTCCCTTTCCGCATAGCAATCAGCCCCAGCATTTT.

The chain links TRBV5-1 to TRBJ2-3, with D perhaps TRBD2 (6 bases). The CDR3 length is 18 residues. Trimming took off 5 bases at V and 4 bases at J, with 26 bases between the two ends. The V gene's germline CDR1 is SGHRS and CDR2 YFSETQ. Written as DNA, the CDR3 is TGCGCCAGCAGAGCCCGCCAAAACACCGGGAGATTAGCAGATACGCAGTATTTT. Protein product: CASRARQNTGRLADTQYF.

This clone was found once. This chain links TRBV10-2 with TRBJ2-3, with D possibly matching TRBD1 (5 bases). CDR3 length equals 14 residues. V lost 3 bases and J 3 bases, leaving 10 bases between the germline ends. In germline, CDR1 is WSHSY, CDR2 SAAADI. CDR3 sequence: CASSDRVGTDTQYF. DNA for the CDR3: TGCGCCAGCAGTGACAGGGTAGGGACAGATACGCAGTATTTT.

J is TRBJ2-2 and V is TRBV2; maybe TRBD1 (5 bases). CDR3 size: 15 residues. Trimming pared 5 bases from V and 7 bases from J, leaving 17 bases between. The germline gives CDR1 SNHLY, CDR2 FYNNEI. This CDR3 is CASSYGRQNLGELFF. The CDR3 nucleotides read TGTGCCAGCAGTTACGGCCGACAGAATCTCGGGGAGCTGTTTTTT.

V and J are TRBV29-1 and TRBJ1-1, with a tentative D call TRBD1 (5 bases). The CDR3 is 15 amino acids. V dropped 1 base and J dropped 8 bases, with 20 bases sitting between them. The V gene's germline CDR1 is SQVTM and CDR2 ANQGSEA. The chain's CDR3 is CSVEGRLGLGREAFF. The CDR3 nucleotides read TGCAGCGTTGAAGGGCGTTTGGGGCTCGGTAGGGAAGCTTTCTTT.

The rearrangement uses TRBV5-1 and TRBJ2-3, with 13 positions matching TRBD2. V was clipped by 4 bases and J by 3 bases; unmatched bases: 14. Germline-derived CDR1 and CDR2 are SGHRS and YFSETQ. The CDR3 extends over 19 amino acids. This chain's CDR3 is CASSPRPPGTSGTTDTQYF. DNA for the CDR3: TGCGCCAGCAGCCCGAGGCCTCCGGGGACTAGCGGGACGACAGATACGCAGTATTTT.

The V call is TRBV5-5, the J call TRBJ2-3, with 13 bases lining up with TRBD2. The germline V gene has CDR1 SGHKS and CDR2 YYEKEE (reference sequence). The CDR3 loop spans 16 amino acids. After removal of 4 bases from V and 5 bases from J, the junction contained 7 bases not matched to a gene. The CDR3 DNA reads TGTGCCAGCAGCGCCGGACTAGCGGGAGTGGTAGATACGCAGTATTTT. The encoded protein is CASSAGLAGVVDTQYF. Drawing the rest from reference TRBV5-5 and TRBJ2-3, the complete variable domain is DAGVTQSPTHLIKTRGQQVTLRCSPISGHKSVSWYQQVLGQGPQFIFQYYEKEERGRGNFPDRFSARQFPNYSSELNVNALLLGDSALYLCASSAGLAGVVDTQYFGPGTRLTVL.

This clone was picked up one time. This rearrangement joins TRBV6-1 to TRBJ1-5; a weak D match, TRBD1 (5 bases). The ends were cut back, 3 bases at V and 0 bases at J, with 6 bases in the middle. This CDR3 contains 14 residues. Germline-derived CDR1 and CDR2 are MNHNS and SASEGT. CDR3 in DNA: TGTGCCAGCAGTGACAGGGCTAGCAATCAGCCCCAGCATTTT. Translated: CASSDRASNQPQHF.

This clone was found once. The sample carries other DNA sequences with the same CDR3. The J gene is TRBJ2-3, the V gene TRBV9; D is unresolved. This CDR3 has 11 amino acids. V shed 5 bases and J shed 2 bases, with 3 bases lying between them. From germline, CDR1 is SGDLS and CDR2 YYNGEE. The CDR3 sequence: CASSLTDTQYF. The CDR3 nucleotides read TGTGCCAGCAGTCTCACAGATACGCAGTATTTT.

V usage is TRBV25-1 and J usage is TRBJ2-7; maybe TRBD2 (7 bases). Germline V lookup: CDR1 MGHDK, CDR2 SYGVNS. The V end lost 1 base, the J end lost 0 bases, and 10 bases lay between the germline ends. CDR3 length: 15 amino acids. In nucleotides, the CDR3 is TGTGCCAGCAGTGAATTAGGGGGGGTCTCCTACGAGCAGTACTTC. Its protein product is CASSELGGVSYEQYF.

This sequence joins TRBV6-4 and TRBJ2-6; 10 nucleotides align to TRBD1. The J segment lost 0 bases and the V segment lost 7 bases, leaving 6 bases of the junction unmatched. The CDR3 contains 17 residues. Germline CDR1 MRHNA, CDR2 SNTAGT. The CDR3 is CASKGRDRGSGANVLTF. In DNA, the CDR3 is TGTGCCAGCAAAGGGCGGGACAGGGGCTCTGGGGCCAACGTCCTGACTTTC.

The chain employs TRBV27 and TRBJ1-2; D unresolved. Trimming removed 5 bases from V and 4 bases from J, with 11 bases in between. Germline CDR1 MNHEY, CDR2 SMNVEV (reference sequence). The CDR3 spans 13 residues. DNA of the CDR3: TGTGCCAGCAGTCCGACGCCACCCTATGGCTACACCTTC. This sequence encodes CASSPTPPYGYTF.

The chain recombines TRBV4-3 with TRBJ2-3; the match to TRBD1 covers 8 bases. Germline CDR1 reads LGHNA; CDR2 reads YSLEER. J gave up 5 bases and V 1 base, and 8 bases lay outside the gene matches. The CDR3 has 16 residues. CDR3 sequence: CASSQGRDRSVDTQYF. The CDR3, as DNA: TGCGCCAGCAGCCAAGGCCGGGACAGGTCAGTAGATACGCAGTATTTT.

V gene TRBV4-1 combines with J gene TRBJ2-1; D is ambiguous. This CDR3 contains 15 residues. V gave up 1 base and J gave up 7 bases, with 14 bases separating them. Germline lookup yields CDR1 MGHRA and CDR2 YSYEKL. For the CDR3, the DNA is TGCGCCAGCAGCCAAGGGGCTACTGTTTGGAATGAGCAGTTCTTC. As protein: CASSQGATVWNEQFF.

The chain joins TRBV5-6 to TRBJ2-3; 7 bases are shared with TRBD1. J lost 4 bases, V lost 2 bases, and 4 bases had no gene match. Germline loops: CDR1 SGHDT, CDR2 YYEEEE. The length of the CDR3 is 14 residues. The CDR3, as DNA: TGTGCCAGCAGCTTTGACAGGGCCGCAGATACGCAGTATTTT. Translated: CASSFDRAADTQYF. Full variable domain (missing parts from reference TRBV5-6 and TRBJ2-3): DAGVTQSPTHLIKTRGQQVTLRCSPKSGHDTVSWYQQALGQGPQFIFQYYEEEERQRGNFPDRFSGHQFPNYSSELNVNALLLGDSALYLCASSFDRAADTQYFGPGTRLTVL.

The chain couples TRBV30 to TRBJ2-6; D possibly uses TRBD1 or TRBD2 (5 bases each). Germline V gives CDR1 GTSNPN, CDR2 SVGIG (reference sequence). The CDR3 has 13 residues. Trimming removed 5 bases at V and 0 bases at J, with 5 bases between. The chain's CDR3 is CAWGGSGANVLTF. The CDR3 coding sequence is TGTGCCTGGGGGGGCTCTGGGGCCAACGTCCTGACTTTC.